This T cell receptor beta chain was profiled in a study of cytomegalovirus exposure and HLA in healthy donors. Of note for this clone: The antigen is unknown.

Findings of the study overall: Reportedly, TCR beta sequences accurately predicted HLA-A and HLA-B alleles in most subjects.

CDR3 length: 14 residues. The ends lost 4 bases at V and 5 bases at J; junction bases unmatched: 7. Germline lookup yields CDR1 SGHTA and CDR2 FQGNSA. Researchers ran the PCR with 60 Vbeta and 13 Jbeta primers. The data were produced by immunoSEQ multiplex PCR, yet TCRdb's version contains in-frame clones alone and is incomplete. This table holds roughly 150,000 clones, nearly 80% found once. The rearrangement uses TRBV7-2 and TRBJ2-5, with 7 bases matching TRBD1. The clonotype originates from a woman between 35 and 50 years old in good health and CMV-seronegative. Sequencing was performed on PBMCs. The CDR3, as DNA: TGTGCCAGCAGCTCCGACAGGGAAGGGGAGACCCAGTACTTC. Protein: CASSSDREGETQYF.